Here is one T cell receptor (beta chain) with its context. These data belong to a study of OX40 agonist ivuxolimab in advanced cancers. Anyone with autoimmune disease history or systemic immunosuppression was excluded. This table comes from immunoSEQ multiplex PCR, and its TCRdb copy is limited to in-frame clones, with some not included. The sample yields about 71,000 clones, around 94% seen once. The source material was CD4+ or CD8+ T cells sorted from blood, sampled in a trial of the OX40 agonist ivuxolimab. The clonotype comes from an adult with an advanced solid tumor such as melanoma, head and neck, liver or kidney cancer.

The CDR3 coding sequence is TGCGCCAGCAGCCAAGAGTTGGCGGGGGGCAGCAATGAGCAGTTCTTC. The encoded protein is CASSQELAGGSNEQFF. This rearrangement joins TRBV4-1 to TRBJ2-1; 8 nucleotides align to TRBD2. The CDR3 length is 16 residues. The germline V gene encodes CDR1 MGHRA and CDR2 YSYEKL. V lost 0 bases to trimming and J lost 6 bases; unmatched junction nucleotides: 7.